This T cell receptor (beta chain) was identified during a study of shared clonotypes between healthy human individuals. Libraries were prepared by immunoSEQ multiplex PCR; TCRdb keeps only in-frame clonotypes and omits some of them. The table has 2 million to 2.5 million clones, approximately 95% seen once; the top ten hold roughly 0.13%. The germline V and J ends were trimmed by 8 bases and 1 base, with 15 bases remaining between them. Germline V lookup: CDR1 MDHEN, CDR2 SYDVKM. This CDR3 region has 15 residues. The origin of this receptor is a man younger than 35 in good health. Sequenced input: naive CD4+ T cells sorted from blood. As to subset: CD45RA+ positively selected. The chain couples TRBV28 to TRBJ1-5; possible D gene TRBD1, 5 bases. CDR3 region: CASLGGTYSNQPQHF. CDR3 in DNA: TGTGCCAGCCTTGGGGGAACCTACAGCAATCAGCCCCAGCATTTT.